Below are 21 T cell receptor beta chains sequenced from a single sample in a study of T cell responses to AZD1222 COVID-19 vaccine. Generated by immunoSEQ multiplex PCR, the TCRdb table keeps only in-frame clones and is missing some. The table includes about 150,000 clones, 94% detected once. Sequencing was performed on peripheral blood, taken on day 0 of AZD1222 vaccination. These receptors were taken from an adult in good health.

CDR3 sequence (DNA): TGTGCCAGCAGCCCCCCCGGGACTAGTGCGGAGACCCAGTACTTC. Its translation is CASSPPGTSAETQYF. The J gene is TRBJ2-5, the V gene TRBV7-9; TRBD2 aligns across 8 bases. Trimming at V came to 5 bases and at J to 5 bases, leaving 10 bases not matched to a gene. This CDR3 is 15 amino acids long. Germline-derived CDR1 and CDR2 are SEHNR and FQNEAQ (reference sequence).

The chain is built from TRBV5-1 and TRBJ2-7; D is tentatively TRBD1 or TRBD2 (5 bases each). Trimming stripped 0 bases from V and 6 bases from J, with 10 bases between. CDR1 and CDR2 from the germline V gene are SGHRS and YFSETQ. CDR3 length equals 13 residues. The CDR3 nucleotides are TGCGCCAGCAGCTTGGAGGGGACGAGCGAGCAGTACGTC. It specifies CASSLEGTSEQYV.

The chain has TRBV18 and TRBJ2-3; 9 bases are a match to TRBD2. Germline V gene sequence: CDR1 KGHSH, CDR2 LQKENI. This CDR3 region has 16 residues. V trimming: 4 bases; J trimming: 2 bases; junction bases outside the gene matches: 7. Written as DNA, the CDR3 is TGTGCCAGCTCACTGATTAGCGGGAGAGACACAGATACGCAGTATTTT. This encodes CASSLISGRDTDTQYF. Full variable domain (remainder filled in from reference TRBV18 and TRBJ2-3): NAGVMQNPRHLVRRRGQEARLRCSPMKGHSHVYWYRQLPEEGLKFMVYLQKENIIDESGMPKERFSAEFPKEGPSILRIQQVVRGDSAAYFCASSLISGRDTDTQYFGPGTRLTVL.

The chain employs TRBV5-1 and TRBJ1-5; tentatively, D is TRBD1 (6 bases). CDR1 and CDR2 (germline): SGHRS, YFSETQ. The CDR3 has 14 residues. Trimming took 4 bases from V and 7 from J, leaving 15 bases between them. CDR3 sequence reads: CASSPMPGDQPQHF. In DNA, the CDR3 is TGCGCCAGCAGCCCTATGCCAGGGGACCAGCCCCAGCATTTT.

The V gene is TRBV7-8, the J gene TRBJ1-5; the D gene is possibly TRBD1 (5 bases). CDR1 is SGHVS, CDR2 FQNEAQ, per germline. The CDR3 consists of 15 residues. Deletions cut 2 bases from V and 2 bases from J, with 10 bases between. DNA for the CDR3: TGTGCCAGCAGCTTACAGGGTTACGGCAATCAGCCCCAGCATTTT. Protein: CASSLQGYGNQPQHF.

This rearrangement joins TRBV5-1 to TRBJ2-6; 7 bases fit TRBD2. Trimming cost V 0 bases and J 0 bases; bases outside gene matches: 3. Germline V lookup: CDR1 SGHRS, CDR2 YFSETQ. The CDR3 runs 17 residues. The DNA of the CDR3 is TGCGCCAGCAGCTTGGCCGGGGGGATCTCTGGGGCCAACGTCCTGACTTTC. This codes for CASSLAGGISGANVLTF.

The chain carries TRBV28 and TRBJ2-2, with TRBD1 matching over 7 bases. Per germline, CDR1 MDHEN and CDR2 SYDVKM. The CDR3 has 15 residues. V trimming: 8 bases; J trimming: 4 bases; junction bases outside the gene matches: 10. The CDR3, as DNA: TGTGCCAGCCTCGCGAGAAGGGGGCGCACCGGGGAGCTGTTTTTT. Its protein product is CASLARRGRTGELFF.

The chain is built from TRBV2 and TRBJ2-1, with 7 positions matching TRBD1. The junction had 5 bases not matched to a gene; V was cut back by 6 bases and J by 0 bases. This CDR3 has 15 amino acids. Germline CDR1 SNHLY, CDR2 FYNNEI. CDR3 sequence (DNA): TGTGCCAGCAGCCCTGACAGGGTCTCCTACAATGAGCAGTTCTTC. Its translation is CASSPDRVSYNEQFF.

This clone was picked up a small number of times. The V call is TRBV5-1, the J call TRBJ2-1, with D perhaps given as TRBD1 or TRBD2 (5 bases each). The CDR3 sequence is 14 residues long. Germline V gene data show CDR1 as SGHRS and CDR2 as YFSETQ. Trimming took 2 bases from V and 4 from J, leaving 10 bases between them. The CDR3 reads CASSFQGEYNEQFF. DNA for the CDR3: TGCGCCAGCAGCTTCCAGGGAGAGTACAATGAGCAGTTCTTC.

The chain recombines TRBV5-4 with TRBJ1-1; D gene unclear. V gave up 4 bases and J gave up 0 bases, with 13 bases separating them. This CDR3 is built from 15 residues. Germline V lookup: CDR1 SGHNT, CDR2 YYREEE (reference sequence). In DNA, the CDR3 is TGTGCCAGCAGCGACCGCGTACAGATGAACACTGAAGCTTTCTTT. Amino acid sequence: CASSDRVQMNTEAFF.

V and J are TRBV19 and TRBJ1-2; D unresolved. The CDR3 length is 16 residues. Germline CDR1 and CDR2: LNHDA and SQIVND (reference sequence). V lost 7 bases and J lost 4, with 22 bases in between. CDR3 nucleotides: TGTGCCAGTATCCCAACCTTTCGACCCTTGCTCTATGGCTACACCTTC. Residues: CASIPTFRPLLYGYTF. Supplemented by reference TRBV19 and TRBJ1-2, the full variable domain reads DGGITQSPKYLFRKEGQNVTLSCEQNLNHDAMYWYRQDPGQGLRLIYYSQIVNDFQKGDIAEGYSVSREKKESFPLTVTSAQKNPTAFYLCASIPTFRPLLYGYTFGSGTRLTVV.

The genes are TRBV19 and TRBJ1-1; D possibly corresponds to TRBD1 (6 bases). Germline V gives CDR1 LNHDA, CDR2 SQIVND (reference sequence). The CDR3 spans 13 residues. The ends were cut back, 6 bases at V and 4 bases at J, with 12 bases in the middle. For the CDR3, the DNA is TGTGCCAGTAGGAATCAGGGGAGCACTGAAGCTTTCTTT. Translating gives CASRNQGSTEAFF.

This clone was found once. The V call is TRBV21-1, the J call TRBJ1-3. TRBV21-1 is given as a pseudogene. The length of the CDR3 is 17 residues. The CDR3 loop reads CASSKAGSFSSGNTIYF. The CDR3 coding sequence is TGTGCCAGCAGCAAAGCGGGATCCTTTTCTTCCGGAAACACCATATATTTT.

The chain carries TRBV7-2 and TRBJ1-1; D is unclear. This CDR3 is built from 13 residues. Germline loops: CDR1 SGHTA, CDR2 FQGNSA. The V end lost 5 bases, the J end lost 7 bases, and 14 bases lay between the germline ends. The CDR3 loop reads CASSPTWANEAFF. The CDR3 DNA is TGTGCCAGCAGCCCGACCTGGGCCAATGAAGCTTTCTTT.

This rearrangement joins TRBV29-1 to TRBJ1-2; D remains unclear. This CDR3 is 12 amino acids long. V dropped 5 bases and J dropped 8 bases, with 15 bases sitting between them. The germline gives CDR1 SQVTM, CDR2 ANQGSEA. The CDR3 nucleotides read TGCAGCGTTATAAGTAGGTGGGGAGGCTACACCTTC. The encoded protein is CSVISRWGGYTF. Full variable domain (outside the CDR3, taken from reference TRBV29-1 and TRBJ1-2): SAVISQKPSRDICQRGTSLTIQCQVDSQVTMMFWYRQQPGQSLTLIATANQGSEATYESGFVIDKFPISRPNLTFSTLTVSNMSPEDSSIYLCSVISRWGGYTFGSGTRLTVV.

This clone has a single count. The chain recombines TRBV18 with TRBJ1-1; D is unresolved. Trimming stripped 3 bases from V and 4 bases from J, with 9 bases between. The germline V gene encodes CDR1 KGHSH and CDR2 LQKENI. This CDR3 is 13 amino acids long. This CDR3 reads CASSPNKRTEAFF. The CDR3 DNA reads TGTGCCAGCTCACCGAATAAGCGCACTGAAGCTTTCTTT.

Written as DNA, the CDR3 is TGTGCCAGCAGCCAAGAGGACAGGGGAGAATATGGCTACACCTTC. This sequence encodes CASSQEDRGEYGYTF. J is TRBJ1-2 and V is TRBV14, with 9 bases that match TRBD1. CDR1 is SGHDN, CDR2 FVKESK, per germline. The CDR3 runs 15 residues. V lost 0 bases, J lost 5 bases, and 4 bases stayed unmatched.

J is TRBJ1-1 and V is TRBV6-6; 7 nucleotides line up with TRBD1. J lost 0 bases, V lost 7 bases, and 11 bases had no gene match. Germline CDR1 and CDR2: MNHNY and SVGAGI (reference sequence). The CDR3 sequence is 16 residues long. CDR3 sequence: CASTLAGGRMNTEAFF. DNA of the CDR3: TGTGCCAGCACACTCGCAGGGGGACGGATGAACACTGAAGCTTTCTTT.

This clone appeared once. The chain recombines TRBV2 with TRBJ2-7; D is possibly TRBD2 (6 bases). V lost 1 base to trimming and J lost 7 bases, with 11 bases between them. The CDR3 totals 13 residues. The V gene's germline CDR1 is SNHLY and CDR2 FYNNEI. CDR3 region: CASSEERGLEQYV. The CDR3 DNA reads as TGTGCCAGCAGTGAAGAACGGGGGTTAGAGCAGTACGTC.

This sequence joins TRBV2 and TRBJ2-5, with 7 bases aligning to TRBD1. The V gene's germline CDR1 is SNHLY and CDR2 FYNNEI. This CDR3 is built from 12 residues. V dropped 9 bases and J dropped 5; count of bases not matched to a gene: 6. CDR3 amino acids: CASRDRGETQYF. The CDR3 DNA reads TGTGCCAGTCGGGACAGAGGGGAGACCCAGTACTTC.

In regard to this clone: At one end, the junction sequence differs from germline, possibly due to a read error. In DNA form, the CDR3 reads TGCGCCACCAGCAGAAGACTAGCGGGTGTCACAGATACGCAGTATTTT. It specifies CATSRRLAGVTDTQYF. This chain uses TRBV15 with TRBJ2-3, with 10 bases that match TRBD2. In germline, CDR1 is LNHNV, CDR2 YYDKDF (reference sequence). The CDR3 is made up of 16 amino acids.